A single sample is the source of the 2 T cell receptor beta chains below, sequenced in a study of T cell changes during pregnancy in multiple sclerosis (dated by TCRdb to 2018 to 2020). Libraries came from the immunoSEQ multiplex PCR assay. TCRdb carries this immuneACCESS record with in-frame sequences only. Its versions omit some clonotypes, under half of them owing to an unresolved V gene in the studies checked, with the rest unexplained. This sample holds approximately 93,000 clones; around 93% were observed only once. About 1.8% of the sample belongs to the ten largest clones. The material was peripheral blood, obtained in the first trimester of pregnancy. These receptor sequences come from a female donor in good health, enrolled as a control in a pregnancy study.

The V gene is TRBV30, the J gene TRBJ1-2, with D hard to call. Germline V lookup: CDR1 GTSNPN, CDR2 SVGIG (reference sequence). This CDR3 spans 12 amino acids. V was shortened by 5 bases and J by 6 bases, with 13 bases between the two germline ends. The CDR3 reads CAWAGGRNGYTF. Written as DNA, the CDR3 is TGTGCCTGGGCTGGCGGGAGGAATGGCTACACCTTC.

The V and J genes are TRBV5-5 and TRBJ2-5; D is ambiguous. The V end lost 3 bases, the J end lost 5 bases, and 11 bases lay between the germline ends. Germline assignment: CDR1 SGHKS and CDR2 YYEKEE (reference sequence). This CDR3 is 13 amino acids long. CDR3 protein: CASSSPTGETQYF. The CDR3 DNA reads TGTGCCAGCAGCTCCCCGACGGGTGAGACCCAGTACTTC.